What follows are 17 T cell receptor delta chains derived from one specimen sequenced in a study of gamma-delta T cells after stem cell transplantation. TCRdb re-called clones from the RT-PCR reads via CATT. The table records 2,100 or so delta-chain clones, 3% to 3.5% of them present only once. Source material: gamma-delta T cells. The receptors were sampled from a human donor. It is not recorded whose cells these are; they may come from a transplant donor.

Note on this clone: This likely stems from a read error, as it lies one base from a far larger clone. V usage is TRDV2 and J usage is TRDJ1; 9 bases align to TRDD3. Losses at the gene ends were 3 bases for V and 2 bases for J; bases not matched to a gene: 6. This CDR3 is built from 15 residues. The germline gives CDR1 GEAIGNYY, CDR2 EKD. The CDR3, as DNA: TGTGCCTGTGACTCCCTGGGGGATGCAACCGATAAACTCATCTTT. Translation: CACDSLGDATDKLIF.

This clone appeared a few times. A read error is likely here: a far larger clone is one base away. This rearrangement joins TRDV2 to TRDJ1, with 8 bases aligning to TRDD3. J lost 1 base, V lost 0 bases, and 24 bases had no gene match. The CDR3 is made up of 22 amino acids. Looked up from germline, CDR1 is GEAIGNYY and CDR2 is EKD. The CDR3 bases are TGTGCCTGTGACACCGGGGCCCTACTGAGGGATACGGGGCTACGAGGCACCGATAAACTCATCTTT. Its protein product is CACDTGALLRDTGLRGTDKLIF.

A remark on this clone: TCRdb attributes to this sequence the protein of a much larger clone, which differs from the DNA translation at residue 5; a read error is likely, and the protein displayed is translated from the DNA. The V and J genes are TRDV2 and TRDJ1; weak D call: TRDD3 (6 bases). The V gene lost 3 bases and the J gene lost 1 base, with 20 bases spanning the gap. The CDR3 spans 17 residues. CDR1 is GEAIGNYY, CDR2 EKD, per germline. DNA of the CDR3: TGTGCCTGTGACCTGCTACGGACGGGGGGAATCACCGATAAACTCATCTTT. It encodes CACDLLRTGGITDKLIF.

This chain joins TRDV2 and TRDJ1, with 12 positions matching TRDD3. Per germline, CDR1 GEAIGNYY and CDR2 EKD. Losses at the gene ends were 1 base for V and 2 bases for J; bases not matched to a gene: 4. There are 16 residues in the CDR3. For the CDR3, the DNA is TGTGCCTGTGACACAATACTGGGGGATACAACCGATAAACTCATCTTT. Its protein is CACDTILGDTTDKLIF.

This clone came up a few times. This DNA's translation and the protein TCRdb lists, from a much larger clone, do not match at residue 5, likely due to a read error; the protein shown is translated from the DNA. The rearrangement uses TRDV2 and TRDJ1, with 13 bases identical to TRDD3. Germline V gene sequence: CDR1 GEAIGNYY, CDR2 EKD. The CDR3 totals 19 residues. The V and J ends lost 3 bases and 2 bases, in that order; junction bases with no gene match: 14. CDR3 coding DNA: TGTGCCTGTGACCCCGTACTGGGGGATACGCAGGGACAGACCGATAAACTCATCTTT. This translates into CACDPVLGDTQGQTDKLIF.

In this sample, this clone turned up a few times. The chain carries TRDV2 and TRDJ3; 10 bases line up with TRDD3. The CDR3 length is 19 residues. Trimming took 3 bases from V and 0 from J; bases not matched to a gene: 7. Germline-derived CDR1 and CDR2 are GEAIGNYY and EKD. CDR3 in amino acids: CACDRLGDGSSWDTRQMFF. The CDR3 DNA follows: TGTGCCTGTGACCGACTGGGGGATGGCAGCTCCTGGGACACCCGACAGATGTTTTTC.

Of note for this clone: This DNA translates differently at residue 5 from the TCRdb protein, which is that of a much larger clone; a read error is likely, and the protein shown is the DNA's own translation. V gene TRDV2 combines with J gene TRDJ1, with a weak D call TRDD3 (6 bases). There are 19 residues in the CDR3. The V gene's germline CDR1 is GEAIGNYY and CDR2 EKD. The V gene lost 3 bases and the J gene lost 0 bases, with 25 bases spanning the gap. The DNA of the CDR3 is TGTGCCTGTGACGCCGTGGGGATCCTCTCCGATTCCTACACCGATAAACTCATCTTT. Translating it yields CACDAVGILSDSYTDKLIF.

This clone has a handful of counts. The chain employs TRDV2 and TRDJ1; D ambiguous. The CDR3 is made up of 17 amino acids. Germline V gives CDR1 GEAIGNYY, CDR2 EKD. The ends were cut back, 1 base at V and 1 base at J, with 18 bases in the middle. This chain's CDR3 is CACDTMAGPSFTDKLIF. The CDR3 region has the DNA TGTGCCTGTGACACGATGGCCGGGCCGTCCTTCACCGATAAACTCATCTTT.

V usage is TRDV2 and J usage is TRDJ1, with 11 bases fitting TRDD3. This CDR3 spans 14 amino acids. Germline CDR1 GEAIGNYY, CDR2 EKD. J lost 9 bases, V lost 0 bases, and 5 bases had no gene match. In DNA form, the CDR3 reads TGTGCCTGTGACACCGTTGATGGGGGATACGAACTCATCTTT. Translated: CACDTVDGGYELIF.

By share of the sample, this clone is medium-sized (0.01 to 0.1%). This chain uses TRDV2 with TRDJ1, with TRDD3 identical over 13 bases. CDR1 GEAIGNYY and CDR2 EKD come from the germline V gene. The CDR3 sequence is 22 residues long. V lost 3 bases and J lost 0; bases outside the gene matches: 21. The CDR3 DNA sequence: TGTGCCTGTGACTCCCTTCCAACTACTGGGGGATACGTAGGATCGTACACCGATAAACTCATCTTT. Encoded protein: CACDSLPTTGGYVGSYTDKLIF.

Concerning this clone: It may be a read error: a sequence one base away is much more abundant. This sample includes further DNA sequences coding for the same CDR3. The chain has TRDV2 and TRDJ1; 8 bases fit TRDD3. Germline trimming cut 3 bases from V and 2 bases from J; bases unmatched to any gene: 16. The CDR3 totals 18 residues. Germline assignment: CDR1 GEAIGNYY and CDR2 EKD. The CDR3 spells CACDPVWTGGYATDKLIF. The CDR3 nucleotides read TGTGCCTGTGACCCGGTTTGGACTGGGGGGTACGCGACCGATAAACTCATCTTT.

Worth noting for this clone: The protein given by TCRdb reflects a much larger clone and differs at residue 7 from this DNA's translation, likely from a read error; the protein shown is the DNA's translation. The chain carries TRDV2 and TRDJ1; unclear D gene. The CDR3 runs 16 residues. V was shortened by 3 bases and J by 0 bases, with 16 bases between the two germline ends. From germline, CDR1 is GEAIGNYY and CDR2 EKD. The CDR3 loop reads CACDRLWDAHTDKLIF. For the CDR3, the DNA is TGTGCCTGTGACCGTCTGTGGGACGCGCACACCGATAAACTCATCTTT.

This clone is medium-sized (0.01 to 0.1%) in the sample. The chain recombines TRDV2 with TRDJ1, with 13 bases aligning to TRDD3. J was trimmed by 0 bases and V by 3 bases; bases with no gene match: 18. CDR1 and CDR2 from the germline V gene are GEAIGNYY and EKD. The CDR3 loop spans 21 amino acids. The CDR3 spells CACDPVLGDTRIPSNTDKLIF. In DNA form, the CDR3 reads TGTGCCTGTGACCCCGTACTGGGGGATACGCGGATACCCTCTAACACCGATAAACTCATCTTT.

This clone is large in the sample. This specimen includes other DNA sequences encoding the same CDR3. The CDR3 nucleotides read TGTGCCTGTGACAGGGCCCATGCTGGGGGCCTGAGCTCCTGGGACACCCGACAGATGTTTTTC. Its translation is CACDRAHAGGLSSWDTRQMFF. This rearrangement joins TRDV2 to TRDJ3, with 7 nucleotides matching TRDD3. Trimming at V came to 2 bases and at J to 0 bases, leaving 15 bases not matched to a gene. Germline CDR1 reads GEAIGNYY; CDR2 reads EKD. There are 21 residues in the CDR3.

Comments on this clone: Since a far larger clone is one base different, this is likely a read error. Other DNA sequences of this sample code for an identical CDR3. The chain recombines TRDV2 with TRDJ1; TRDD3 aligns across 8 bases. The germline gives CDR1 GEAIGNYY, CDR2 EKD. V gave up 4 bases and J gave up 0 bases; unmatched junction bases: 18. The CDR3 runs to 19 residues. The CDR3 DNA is TGTGCCTGTGAAACCCTAGGGGATACCCGAAAATCGTACACCGATAAACTCATCTTT. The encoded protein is CACETLGDTRKSYTDKLIF.

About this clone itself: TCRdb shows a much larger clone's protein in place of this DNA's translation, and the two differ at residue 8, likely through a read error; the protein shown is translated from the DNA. The CDR3 sequence: CACDTVDRGYAGTDKLIF. The CDR3 DNA is TGTGCCTGTGACACCGTTGATAGGGGATACGCAGGGACCGATAAACTCATCTTT. This chain uses TRDV2 with TRDJ1; 9 positions agree with TRDD3. The CDR3 runs 18 residues. V trimming: 0 bases; J trimming: 2 bases; junction bases outside the gene matches: 12. Germline CDR1 is GEAIGNYY and CDR2 is EKD.

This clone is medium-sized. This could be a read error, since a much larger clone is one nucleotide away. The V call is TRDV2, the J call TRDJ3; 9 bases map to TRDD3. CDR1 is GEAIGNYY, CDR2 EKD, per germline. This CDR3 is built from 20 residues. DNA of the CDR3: TGTGCCTGTGACTTGGCACTGGGGGACGCGAGCTCCTGTGACACCCGACAGATGTTTTTC. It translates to CACDLALGDASSCDTRQMFF.